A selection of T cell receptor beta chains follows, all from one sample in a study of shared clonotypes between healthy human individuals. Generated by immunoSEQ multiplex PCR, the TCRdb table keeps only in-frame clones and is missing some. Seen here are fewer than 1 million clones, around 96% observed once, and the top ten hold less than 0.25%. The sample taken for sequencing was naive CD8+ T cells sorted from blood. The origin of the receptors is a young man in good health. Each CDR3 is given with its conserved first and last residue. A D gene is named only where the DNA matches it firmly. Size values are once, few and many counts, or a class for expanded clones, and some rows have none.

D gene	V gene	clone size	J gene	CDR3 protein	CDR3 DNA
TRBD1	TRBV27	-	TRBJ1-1	CASSVGTGGTEAFF	TGTGCCAGCAGTGTGGGGACAGGGGGCACTGAAGCTTTCTTT
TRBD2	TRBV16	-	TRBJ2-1	CASSQYPSGRGSEQFF	TGTGCCAGCAGCCAATACCCTAGCGGGAGGGGAAGTGAGCAGTTCTTC
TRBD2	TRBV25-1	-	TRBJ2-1	CASIVGGSGYNEQFF	TGTGCCAGCATTGTCGGCGGGAGTGGATACAATGAGCAGTTCTTC
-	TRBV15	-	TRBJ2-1	CATSRLFGGAPNEQFF	TGTGCCACCAGCAGACTATTCGGGGGAGCCCCCAATGAGCAGTTCTTC
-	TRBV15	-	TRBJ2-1	CATSRDGASKIDEQFF	TGTGCCACCAGCAGAGACGGAGCTAGCAAGATCGATGAGCAGTTCTTC
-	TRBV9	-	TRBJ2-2	CASSAPPGVGVGTGELFF	TGTGCCAGCAGCGCGCCCCCAGGGGTAGGTGTCGGGACCGGGGAGCTGTTTTTT
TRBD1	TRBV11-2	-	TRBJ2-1	CASSSAGTVYNEQFF	TGTGCCAGCAGCTCCGCCGGGACAGTGTACAATGAGCAGTTCTTC
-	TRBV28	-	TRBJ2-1	CASTNEFRDSYNEQFF	TGTGCCAGCACCAACGAATTTAGGGACTCTTACAATGAGCAGTTCTTC
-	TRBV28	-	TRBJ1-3	CASRGVGSGNTIYF	TGTGCCAGCAGGGGGGTTGGCTCTGGAAACACCATATATTTT
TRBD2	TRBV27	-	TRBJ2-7	CASRRGTSGTFEQYF	TGTGCCAGCAGACGGGGGACTAGCGGGACTTTCGAGCAGTACTTC
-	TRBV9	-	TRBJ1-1	CASSPTRDQRVAFF	TGTGCCAGCAGCCCCACGCGGGACCAGCGTGTGGCTTTCTTT
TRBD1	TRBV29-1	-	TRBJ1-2	CSVWTGGVYGYTF	TGCAGCGTGTGGACAGGGGGCGTCTATGGCTACACCTTC
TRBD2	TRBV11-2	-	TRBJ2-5	CASSPRTSGVGETQYF	TGTGCCAGCAGCCCTCGGACTAGCGGGGTGGGGGAGACCCAGTACTTC
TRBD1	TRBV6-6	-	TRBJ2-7	CASSGYQGQGYEQYF	TGTGCCAGCAGTGGTTATCAGGGACAGGGATACGAGCAGTACTTC
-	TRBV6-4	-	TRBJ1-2	CASSEQPANYGYTF	TGTGCCAGCAGTGAGCAGCCAGCTAACTATGGCTACACCTTC
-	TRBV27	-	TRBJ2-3	CASSTSSTGTDTQYF	TGTGCCAGCAGTACATCTAGCACCGGCACAGATACGCAGTATTTT
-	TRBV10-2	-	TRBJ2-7	CASSDTGMAYEQYF	TGCGCCAGCAGTGATACAGGGATGGCCTACGAGCAGTACTTC
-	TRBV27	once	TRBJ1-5	CASSESLYSNQPQHF	TGTGCCAGCTCCGAGAGCCTATATAGCAATCAGCCCCAGCATTTT
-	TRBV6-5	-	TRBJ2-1	CASRGEHVGDNEQFF	TGTGCCAGCAGGGGCGAACATGTTGGGGACAATGAGCAGTTCTTC
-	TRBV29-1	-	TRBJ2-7	CSVVGDSYEQYF	TGCAGCGTTGTAGGGGACTCCTACGAGCAGTACTTC
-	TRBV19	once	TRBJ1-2	CASSIGVSAVSDGYGYTF	TGTGCCAGTAGTATCGGGGTTTCAGCCGTTTCAGATGGATATGGCTACACCTTC
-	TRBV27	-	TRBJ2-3	CASSRTGDTQYF	TGTGCCAGCAGCCGTACAGGAGATACGCAGTATTTT
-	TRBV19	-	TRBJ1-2	CASTTPWGSNYGYTF	TGTGCCAGTACCACACCCTGGGGCAGTAACTATGGCTACACCTTC
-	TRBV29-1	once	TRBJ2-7	CSSFELADEQYF	TGCAGCTCATTTGAGTTGGCGGATGAGCAGTACTTC
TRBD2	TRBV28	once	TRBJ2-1	CASSSTSGRAIGAYNEQFF	TGTGCCAGCAGTTCGACTAGCGGGAGGGCCATTGGGGCATACAATGAGCAGTTCTTC
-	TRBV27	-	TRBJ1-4	CASSFRLNEKLFF	TGTGCCAGCAGTTTCCGGCTTAATGAAAAACTGTTTTTT
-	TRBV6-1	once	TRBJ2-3	CASSVEGPRTDTQYF	TGTGCCAGCAGTGTAGAGGGACCCCGCACAGATACGCAGTATTTT
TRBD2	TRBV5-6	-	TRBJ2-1	CASSIAGDSYNEQFF	TGTGCCAGCAGTATAGCGGGAGATTCCTACAATGAGCAGTTCTTC
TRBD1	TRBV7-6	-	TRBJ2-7	CASSSGQGLNEQYF	TGTGCCAGCAGCTCGGGACAGGGGTTGAACGAGCAGTACTTC
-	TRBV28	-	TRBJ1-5	CASSLAPVSDESQPQHF	TGTGCCAGCAGTTTAGCCCCGGTTTCGGACGAGAGCCAGCCCCAGCATTTT
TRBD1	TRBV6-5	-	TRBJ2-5	CASSYLDRGGETQYF	TGTGCCAGCAGTTACTTGGACAGGGGGGGCGAGACCCAGTACTTC
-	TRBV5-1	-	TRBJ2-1	CASKLGSGSYNEQFF	TGCGCCAGCAAACTCGGGAGCGGGTCCTACAATGAGCAGTTCTTC
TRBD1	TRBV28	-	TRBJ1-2	CASSHGQGKSDGYTF	TGTGCCAGCAGTCACGGACAGGGAAAATCGGATGGCTACACCTTC
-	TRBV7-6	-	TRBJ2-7	CASSLAPELSTGSYEQYF	TGTGCCAGCAGCTTAGCGCCGGAGTTATCGACAGGCTCCTACGAGCAGTACTTC
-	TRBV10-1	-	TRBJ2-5	CASSESTGETQYF	TGCGCCAGCAGTGAGTCGACGGGAGAGACCCAGTACTTC
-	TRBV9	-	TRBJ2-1	CASSPGSIRLQFF	TGTGCCAGCAGCCCCGGGAGCATAAGACTTCAGTTCTTC
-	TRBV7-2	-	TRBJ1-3	CASSLVLAGHSSSGNTIYF	TGTGCCAGCAGCTTAGTTTTGGCGGGACACTCGAGCTCTGGAAACACCATATATTTT
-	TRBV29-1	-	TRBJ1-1	CSVESVTEAFF	TGCAGCGTTGAATCCGTCACTGAAGCTTTCTTT
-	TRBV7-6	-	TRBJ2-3	CASSLRDLYTDTQYF	TGTGCCAGCAGCTTACGGGACTTATACACAGATACGCAGTATTTT
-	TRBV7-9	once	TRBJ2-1	CASSLEHNEQFF	TGTGCCAGCAGCCTCGAACACAATGAGCAGTTCTTC
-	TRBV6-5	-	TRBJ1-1	CASISGEDTEAFF	TGTGCCAGCATCTCCGGGGAGGACACTGAAGCTTTCTTT